This note documents a single TCR beta chain sequence. Its matching antigen is unknown. The data were obtained in a study of tumor-infiltrating lymphocytes in localized non-small cell lung cancer. Background on the study: Resected tumor was paired with non-adjacent uninvolved lung from the same patient. Notes on the study in general: Not all patients were TCR sequenced, owing to tissue quantity.

V lost 4 bases and J 5 bases, leaving 5 bases between the germline ends. Germline CDR1 is LNHNV and CDR2 is YYDKDF (reference sequence). This CDR3 has 11 amino acids. The repertoire was sequenced with immunoSEQ multiplex PCR; TCRdb's copy has only in-frame clones and lacks some. This table has around 9,600 clones, 70% to 80% appearing once. The rearrangement links TRBV15 to TRBJ2-5, with a tentative D call TRBD2 (5 bases). The sample was lung tumor tissue. The TCR originated in a human donor with non-small cell lung cancer. The CDR3 sequence is CATSKRETQYF. CDR3 coding DNA: TGTGCCACCAGCAAGCGGGAGACCCAGTACTTC. Together with reference TRBV15 and TRBJ2-5, the CDR3 gives the full variable domain: DAMVIQNPRYQVTQFGKPVTLSCSQTLNHNVMYWYQQKSSQAPKLLFHYYDKDFNNEADTPDNFQSRRPNTSFCFLDIRSPGLGDTAMYLCATSKRETQYFGPGTRLLVL.